This TCR beta chain is from a study of T cells in Graves' hyperthyroidism and ophthalmopathy (dated by TCRdb to between 2018 and 2020). In the study overall: Peripheral blood was collected at initial diagnosis, before any treatment. To identify distinguishing TCR V-J signatures, a discovery cohort of around 98 patients was used, comprising 40 to 45 with Graves' ophthalmopathy and around 57 with stable Graves' hyperthyroidism. Prospective prediction of ophthalmopathy was tested in an independent validation cohort consisting of about 20 hyperthyroidism patients and some 17 patients who later progressed to ophthalmopathy. For training and testing, the roughly 97 patients in the discovery cohort were randomly divided in a 7:3 ratio. The study also compared thyroid tissue and blood T-cell repertoires from over 5 Graves' hyperthyroidism patients. After sampling, hyperthyroidism patients received methimazole starting at 30 mg daily, and ophthalmopathy patients received high-dose intravenous methylprednisolone. The paper reports TCR Vbeta CDR3 sequencing of approximately 140 peripheral blood samples: approximately 41 ophthalmopathy, some 80 hyperthyroidism and approximately 17 progressor patients.

A patient counted as having stable Graves' hyperthyroidism if no progression to ophthalmopathy occurred over 18 months of follow-up. The hyperthyroidism patients were between 18 and 65 years old and newly diagnosed, with a disease duration of less than 2 months. The study excluded patients with uncontrolled infections, other autoimmune diseases, pregnancy or lactation. Diagnoses were based on clinical symptoms, serum thyroxine and TRAb, thyroid ultrasound and orbital computed tomography. Ficoll-Paque density gradient centrifugation was used to isolate PBMCs from about 9 ml of fresh peripheral blood. Total RNA was extracted with Trizol reagent, and quality was checked on an Agilent 2100 Bioanalyzer. Many counts were recorded for this clonotype. Its binding antigen is unknown. Base quality data are lacking; no much larger clone is found one base away. The germline V gene specifies KGHSH as CDR1 and LQKENI as CDR2. The CDR3 contains 13 residues, cysteine and phenylalanine counted. CDR3 DNA only is kept here, 39 bases in frame from base 1. Unmatched junction bases come to 1, with V trimmed by 6 bases and J by 5 bases.

TCR beta CDR3 regions were amplified from RNA transcripts. The first round of RT-PCR for the TCR CDR3 was performed with the HTBI primer set and the Qiagen OneStep RT-PCR kit. Libraries were constructed in a second round of multiplex PCR, after which size selection and purification were performed. Paired-end sequencing of the libraries was performed with 100 bp reads on an Illumina HiSeq2000. The authors' pipeline ran thus. Raw data were processed with SOAPnuke, discarding reads with adapters, uncalled bases, mean Phred below 15, or no exact constant-primer or identifier match. High-quality paired reads were merged using COPE v1.2.5, and each unique nucleotide sequence was defined as a clonotype. MiTCR v1.1 was used to align clonotypes to the IMGT TRBV, TRBD and TRBJ reference segments. The analysis was restricted to V-J combinations with a frequency above 0.0001, which together covered just over 98% of the repertoires. The TCS score was defined as F50 (clonal expansion) divided by E x V (chaos), with BLOSUM62-based TCRdist calculated between CDR3 peptides within each V-J. Welch's t-statistics and random forest reduced around 510 V-J features to roughly 13, which were used in a naive Bayes classifier (R e1071). TCRdb reanalyzed the raw reads on its own, using fastp at Q25 for trimming and MiXCR for clone calling, and kept in-frame beta chains. Identical CDR3 protein sequences are pooled into one entry, listed with their most common genes and DNA. The V and J calls were determined by TCRdb, not by the authors. The sample yields under 300,000 distinct CDR3 sequences; roughly 15% were counted once. The ten largest clonotypes hold roughly 8.2% of the sample.

Paper-wide results and their limitations: No statistical method was used to set the sample size in advance, and investigators knew the group allocation. Blood samples also contained most of the expanded thyroid clonotypes (frequency above 0.001), which suggests that blood repertoires may reflect thyroid immune responses. During validation, the model predicted progression to ophthalmopathy a median of around 7 months ahead of onset, with almost 71% sensitivity and 72% to 80% specificity. A 13 V-J signature model separated ophthalmopathy from stable hyperthyroidism, with approximately 86% sensitivity and 81% to 83% specificity in cross-validation and 80%/75% in testing.

This clonotype originated in a woman between 35 and 50 years old with Graves' hyperthyroidism. The rearranged segments are TRBV18 and TRBJ2-3, and 11 junction bases match TRBD2. The sequenced material came from blood. The CDR3 reads CASSLAGGDTQYF. The DNA sequence reads TGTGCCAGCTCCCTAGCGGGGGGAGATACGCAGTATTTT.